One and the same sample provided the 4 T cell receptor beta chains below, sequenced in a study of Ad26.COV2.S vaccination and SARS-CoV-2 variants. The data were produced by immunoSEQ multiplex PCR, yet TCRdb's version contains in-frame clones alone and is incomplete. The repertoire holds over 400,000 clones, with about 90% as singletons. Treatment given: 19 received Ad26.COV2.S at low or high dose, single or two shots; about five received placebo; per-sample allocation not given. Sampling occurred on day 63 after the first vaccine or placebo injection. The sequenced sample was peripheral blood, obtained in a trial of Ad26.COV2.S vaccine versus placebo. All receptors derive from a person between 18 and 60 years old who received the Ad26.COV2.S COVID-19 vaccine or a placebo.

In DNA form, the CDR3 reads TGTGCCACCAGCAGAGATTTCGCGGCCGGGGAGCTGTTTTTT. Protein sequence: CATSRDFAAGELFF. V usage is TRBV15 and J usage is TRBJ2-2; D is ambiguous. This CDR3 is built from 14 residues. Deletions cut 0 bases from V and 6 bases from J, with 8 bases between. Germline CDR1 reads LNHNV; CDR2 reads YYDKDF (reference sequence).

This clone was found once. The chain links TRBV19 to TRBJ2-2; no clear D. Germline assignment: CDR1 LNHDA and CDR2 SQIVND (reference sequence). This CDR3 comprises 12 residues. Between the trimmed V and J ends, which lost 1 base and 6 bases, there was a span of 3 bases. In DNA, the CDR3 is TGTGCCAGTAGTATAGTTGCCGGGGAGCTGTTTTTT. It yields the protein CASSIVAGELFF.

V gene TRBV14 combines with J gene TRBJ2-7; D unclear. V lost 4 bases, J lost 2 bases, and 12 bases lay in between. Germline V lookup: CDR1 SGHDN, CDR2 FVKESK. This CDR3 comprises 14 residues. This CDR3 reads CASSPENLAYEQYF. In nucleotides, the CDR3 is TGTGCCAGCAGCCCAGAGAATTTAGCCTACGAGCAGTACTTC.

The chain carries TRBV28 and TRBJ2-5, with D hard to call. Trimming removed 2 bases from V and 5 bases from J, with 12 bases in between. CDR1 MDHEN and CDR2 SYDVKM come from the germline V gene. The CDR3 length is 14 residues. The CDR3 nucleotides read TGTGCCAGCAGTTTAAGCCAGTTCCGGGAGACCCAGTACTTC. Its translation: CASSLSQFRETQYF.